This TCR beta chain is drawn from a study of neurological immune-mediated disorders. Points from the study as a whole: While HTLV-1-associated myelopathy showed the greatest TCR clonal expansion, multiple sclerosis showed the least, falling below healthy controls.

Per the germline V gene, CDR1 is SQVTM and CDR2 is ANQGSEA. The V end lost 3 bases, the J end lost 3 bases, and 8 bases lay between the germline ends. The CDR3 sequence is 12 residues long. This clonotype was seen at least ten times. Its antigen is not known. With 10-nucleotide random UMIs, 5'RACE was used to make the cDNA. Via MiXCR, TCRdb re-called the 5' RACE reads, giving one row per CDR3 protein. The sample records about 50,000 distinct CDR3 sequences, roughly 8% being singletons. Time point: longitudinal time-point 3. This sequence joins TRBV29-1 and TRBJ1-2; no firm D call. Sequenced material: PBMCs. The source is a woman in her thirties or forties in good health. In nucleotides, the CDR3 is TGCAGCGTTGAGGCCACCTACTATGGCTACACCTTC. Protein sequence: CSVEATYYGYTF.